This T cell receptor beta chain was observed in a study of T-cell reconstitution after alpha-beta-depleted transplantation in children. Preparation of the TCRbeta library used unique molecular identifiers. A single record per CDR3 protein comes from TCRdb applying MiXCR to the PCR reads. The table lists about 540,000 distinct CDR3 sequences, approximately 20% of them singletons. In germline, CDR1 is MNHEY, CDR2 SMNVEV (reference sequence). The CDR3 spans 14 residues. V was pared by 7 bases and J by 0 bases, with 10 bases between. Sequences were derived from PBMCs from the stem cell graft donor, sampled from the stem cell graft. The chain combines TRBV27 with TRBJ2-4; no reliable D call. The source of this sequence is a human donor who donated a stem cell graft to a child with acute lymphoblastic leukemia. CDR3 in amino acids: CASKQTLAKNIQYF. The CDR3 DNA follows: TGTGCCAGCAAACAGACCCTAGCCAAAAACATTCAGTACTTC.